These 7 T cell receptor beta chains were sequenced from one sample in a study of T cell responses to AZD1222 COVID-19 vaccine. Only in-frame clones appear in the TCRdb table, and some are missing; sequencing was by immunoSEQ multiplex PCR. The sample consists of some 70,000 clones, roughly 80% of them appearing once. The source material was peripheral blood, sampled 28 days after the second AZD1222 dose. The source is an adult who received the AZD1222 COVID-19 vaccine.

The J gene is TRBJ2-7, the V gene TRBV5-4; D tentatively reads TRBD1 or TRBD2 (5 bases each). The CDR3 length is 14 residues. Trimming shortened V by 2 bases and J by 4 bases, and 13 bases separated the two germline ends. CDR1 is SGHNT, CDR2 YYREEE, per germline (reference sequence). CDR3 amino acids: CASSLVGEVYEQYF. The CDR3 region has the DNA TGTGCCAGCAGCTTAGTGGGGGAAGTATACGAGCAGTACTTC.

This chain links TRBV11-2 with TRBJ2-1; D may match TRBD1 or TRBD2 (5 bases each). V lost 7 bases, J lost 1 base, and 14 bases lay in between. The CDR3 spans 15 residues. Germline-derived CDR1 and CDR2 are SGHAT and FQNNGV. The chain's CDR3 is CASTHLGGSYNEQFF. The DNA of the CDR3 is TGTGCCAGCACCCACCTTGGGGGATCCTACAATGAGCAGTTCTTC.

The chain recombines TRBV29-1 with TRBJ1-2, with a possible D match to TRBD1 (6 bases). Trimming removed 6 bases from V and 2 bases from J, with 10 bases in between. CDR3 length equals 12 residues. CDR1 and CDR2 (germline): SQVTM, ANQGSEA. CDR3 nucleotide sequence: TGCAGCGTCGTACAGGGAAACTATGGCTACACCTTC. This gives the protein CSVVQGNYGYTF.

This clone was counted ten times or more. The V call is TRBV7-3, the J call TRBJ2-2; TRBD1 matches at 7 bases. Germline-derived CDR1 and CDR2 are SGHTA and FQGTGA. The CDR3 contains 15 residues. V was pared by 5 bases and J by 8 bases, with 11 bases of the junction left unmatched. The CDR3 reads CASSTLQGKSGELFF. CDR3 DNA sequence: TGTGCCAGCAGCACACTACAGGGGAAATCAGGGGAGCTGTTTTTT. Together with reference TRBV7-3 and TRBJ2-2, the CDR3 gives the full variable domain: GAGVSQTPSNKVTEKGKYVELRCDPISGHTALYWYRQSLGQGPEFLIYFQGTGAADDSGLPNDRFFAVRPEGSVSTLKIQRTERGDSAVYLCASSTLQGKSGELFFGEGSRLTVL.

The chain combines TRBV5-5 with TRBJ1-1, with D perhaps matching TRBD1 (5 bases). The CDR3 has 14 amino acids. V was cut by 2 bases and J by 4 bases, with 12 bases left in between. Germline V gene data show CDR1 as SGHKS and CDR2 as YYEKEE (reference sequence). CDR3 sequence (DNA): TGTGCCAGCAGCTTCCAGGGCGAAGGCACTGAAGCTTTCTTT. Protein product: CASSFQGEGTEAFF.

The chain combines TRBV5-8 with TRBJ2-5; D uncertain. V dropped 0 bases and J dropped 4 bases, with 16 bases sitting between them. The germline CDR1 and CDR2 sequences are SGHTS and YDEGEE. The CDR3 contains 16 residues. The CDR3 sequence is CASSLGDIPASETQYF. CDR3 in DNA: TGTGCCAGCAGCTTGGGGGATATTCCAGCATCAGAGACCCAGTACTTC.

The CDR3 here is CASSLVGSDEQFF. The CDR3 bases are TGCGCCAGCAGCTTGGTAGGGTCGGATGAGCAGTTCTTC. The rearrangement joins TRBV5-1 to TRBJ2-1; D remains ambiguous. The CDR3 contains 13 residues. The V end was cut by 0 bases, the J end by 8 bases, with 9 bases between. Germline assignment: CDR1 SGHRS and CDR2 YFSETQ.